This T cell receptor (beta chain) was found in a study of vaccination and CD4 T cells after COVID-19. About the research overall: The convalescents were made up of six males and four females, two of whom were Hispanic. For control cultures, the treatment was a CEFX pool, an HIV-1 Nef pool, or no peptide.

Specified treatment: roughly 10-day PBMC culture with coronavirus spike peptide pools or control peptides (ViraFEST assay). CD4+ T lymphocytes from the unexposed donor were collected before the COVID-19 pandemic (2011-2018). Following culture for 10 days, CD4+ T cells were isolated by negative selection. Sequenced with the Oncomine TCR Beta short-read assay was DNA taken from cultured CD4+ T cells. Scientists extracted genomic DNA from CD4+ T cells grown in culture. TCRdb re-called the PCR reads through MiXCR, storing one row per CDR3 protein. The top ten clones hold about 11% of a sample with 6,000 to 7,000 distinct CDR3 sequences, around a third of them seen once. V lost 4 bases and J lost 3, with 12 bases in between. This CDR3 contains 15 residues. The germline V gene has CDR1 LNHNV and CDR2 YYDKDF (reference sequence). A remark on this clonotype: As yet, its antigen is unknown.

The TCR originated in a human donor in good health. The specimen was CD4+ T cells from blood, cultured in vitro. The gene calls are TRBV15 and TRBJ2-2; either TRBD1 or TRBD2 may supply D (5 bases each). The CDR3 here is CATSKVGVYTGELFF. CDR3 nucleotides: TGTGCCACCAGCAAGGTGGGGGTCTACACCGGGGAGCTGTTTTTT.